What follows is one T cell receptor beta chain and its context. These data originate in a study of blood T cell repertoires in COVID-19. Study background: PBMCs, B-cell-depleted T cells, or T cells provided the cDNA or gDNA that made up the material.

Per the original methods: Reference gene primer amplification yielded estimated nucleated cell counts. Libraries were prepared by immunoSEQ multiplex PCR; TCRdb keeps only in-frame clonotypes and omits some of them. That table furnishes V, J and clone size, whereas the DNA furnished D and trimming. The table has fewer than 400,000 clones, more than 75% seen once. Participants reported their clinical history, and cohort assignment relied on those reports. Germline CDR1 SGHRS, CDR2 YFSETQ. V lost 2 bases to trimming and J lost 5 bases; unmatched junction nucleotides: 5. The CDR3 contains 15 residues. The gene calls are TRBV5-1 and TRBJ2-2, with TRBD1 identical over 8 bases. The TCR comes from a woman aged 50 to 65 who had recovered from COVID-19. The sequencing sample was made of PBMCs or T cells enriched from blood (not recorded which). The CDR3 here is CASSLAGGATGELFF. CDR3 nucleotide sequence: TGCGCCAGCAGCTTAGCAGGGGGCGCAACCGGGGAGCTGTTTTTT.